The following is a T cell receptor (beta chain) sequence with its context. This receptor's antigen is unknown. Within one base of it there is no much larger clone, and no base qualities were kept. The collaborating institutions used their own protocols to collect whole blood in K2EDTA tubes. For TCRbeta analysis, collaborators shipped samples as frozen whole blood, isolated PBMCs, or DNA extracted from either of those sample types. The germline V gene gives CDR1 as MNHEY and CDR2 as SVGAGI. V drops 6 bases and J drops 4 bases, leaving 7 bases in between. The cysteine opens and the phenylalanine closes a CDR3 of 13 amino acids. The entry retains the CDR3 DNA only, 39 bases that are in frame from base 1. TCRbeta CDR3 regions were amplified from genomic DNA using the immunoSEQ Assay, a bias-controlled multiplex PCR. As for the original processing: Within the assay, amplification of reference gene primers was used to estimate how many nucleated cells each sample contained. To quantify the absolute abundance of each unique TCRbeta CDR3 rearrangement, sequence reads were collapsed and filtered. Productive Simpson clonality was computed per sample as the square root of Simpson's diversity index over productive rearrangements. TCRdb holds this immuneACCESS table with in-frame rearrangements only. Some clones are missing; in checked studies, unresolved V genes explain under half, and the rest has no known cause. D and trimming were read from the DNA, whereas the V and J calls and clone size are those reported in that table. The sample table shows 200,000 to 300,000 clones, and 83% are seen once. In total, the top ten clones hold roughly 5% of the sample.

This specimen belongs to a study of blood T cell repertoires in COVID-19 (TCRdb year 2020). Looking at the study overall: Collaborator samples came from the United States, Italy and Spain and covered acute and convalescent phases of COVID-19. The material from the prospective study consisted of cDNA or gDNA derived from T cells, B-cell-depleted T cells, or PBMCs. Subjects who had been exposed to COVID-19, were actively infected with it, or had recovered from it provided the deeply sampled blood TCRbeta repertoires that made up the dataset. The repertoires were released in a freely available public database meant as a resource for research on the immune response to SARS-CoV-2. The samples were drawn from the first 160 participants of the ongoing ImmuneRACE study and from more than 1,000 subjects provided by 6 global collaborators. A de-identified subject ID, COVID-19 status, age in years and sex were almost always included in the sample metadata. Where available, HLA class I and class II types were taken from metadata supplied by the sample provider and were not determined by assay-based typing.

The study at large found these results: Clinical and demographic metadata were provided uncurated, with the amount varying by source and participant.

The sequence is built from TRBV6-5 and TRBJ1-6; no confident D gene assignment can be made. Sample: peripheral blood. This TCR was recovered from a human donor in a cohort sampled during active COVID-19. The CDR3 region reads CASRQSYNSPLHF. The DNA sequence is given as TGTGCCAGCAGGCAGTCTTATAATTCACCCCTCCACTTT.